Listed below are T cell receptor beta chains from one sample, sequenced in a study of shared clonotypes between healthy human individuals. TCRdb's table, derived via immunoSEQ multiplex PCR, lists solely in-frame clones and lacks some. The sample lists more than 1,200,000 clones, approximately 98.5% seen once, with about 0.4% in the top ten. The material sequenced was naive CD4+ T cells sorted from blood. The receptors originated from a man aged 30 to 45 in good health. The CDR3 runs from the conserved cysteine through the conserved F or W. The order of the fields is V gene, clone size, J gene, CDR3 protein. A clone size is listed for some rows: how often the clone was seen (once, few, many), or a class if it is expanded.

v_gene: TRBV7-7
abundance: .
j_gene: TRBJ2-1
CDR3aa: CASSPAGLAGRYNEQFF

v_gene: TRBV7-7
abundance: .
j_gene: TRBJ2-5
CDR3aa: CASSSNRQGWETQYF

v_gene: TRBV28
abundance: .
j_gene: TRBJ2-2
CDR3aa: CASSLTLNTGELFF

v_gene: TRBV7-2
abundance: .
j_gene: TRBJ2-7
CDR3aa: CASSFPGTGVGEQYF

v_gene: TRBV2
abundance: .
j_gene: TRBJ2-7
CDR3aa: CASSLENSYEQYF

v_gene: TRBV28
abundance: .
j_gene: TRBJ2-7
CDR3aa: CASSRTAAGEEQYF

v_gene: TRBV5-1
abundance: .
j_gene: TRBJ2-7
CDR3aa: CASSQAPTGEIGEQYF

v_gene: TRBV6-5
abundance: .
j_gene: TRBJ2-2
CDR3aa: CASSYISGDTGELFF

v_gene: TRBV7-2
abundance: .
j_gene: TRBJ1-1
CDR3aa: CASSKDFGGTEAFF

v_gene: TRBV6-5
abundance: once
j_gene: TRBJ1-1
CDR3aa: CASSYGGLEAFF

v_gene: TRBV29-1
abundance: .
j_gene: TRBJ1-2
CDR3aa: CSGDVPIGGYTF

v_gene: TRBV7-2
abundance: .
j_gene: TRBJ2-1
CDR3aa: CASSIVAGGYNEQFF

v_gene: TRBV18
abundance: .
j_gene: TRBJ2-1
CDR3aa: CASSPPGGGGEQFF

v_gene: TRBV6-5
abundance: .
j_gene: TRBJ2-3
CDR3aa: CASSFLLRQGPDTQYF

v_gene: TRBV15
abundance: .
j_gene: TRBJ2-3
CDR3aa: CATSRDLASDTQYF

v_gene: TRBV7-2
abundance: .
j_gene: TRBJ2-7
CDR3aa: CASSLAGGRLGEQYF

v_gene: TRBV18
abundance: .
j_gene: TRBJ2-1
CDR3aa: CASSRQATANNEQFF

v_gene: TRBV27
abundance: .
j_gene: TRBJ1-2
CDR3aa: CANTTGSNYGYTF

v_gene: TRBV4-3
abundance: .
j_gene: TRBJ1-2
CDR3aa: CASSQETPPIGPYGYTF

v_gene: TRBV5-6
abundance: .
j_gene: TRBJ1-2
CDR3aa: CASSLSGFGYTF

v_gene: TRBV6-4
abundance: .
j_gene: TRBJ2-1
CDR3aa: CASSGTSGSRDNEQFF

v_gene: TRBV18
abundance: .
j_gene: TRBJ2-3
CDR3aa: CASSPLLRGGTDTQYF

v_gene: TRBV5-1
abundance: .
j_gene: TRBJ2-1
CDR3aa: CASGPRGGSYNEQFF

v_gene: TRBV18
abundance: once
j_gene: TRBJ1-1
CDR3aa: CASSPAAEAFF

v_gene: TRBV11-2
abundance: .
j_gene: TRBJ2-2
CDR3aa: CASRRRLAGDTGELFF

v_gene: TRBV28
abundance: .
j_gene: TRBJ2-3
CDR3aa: CASSLIGRTIRDTQYF

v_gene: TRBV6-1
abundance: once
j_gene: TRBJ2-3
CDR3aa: CASIPTTDTQYF

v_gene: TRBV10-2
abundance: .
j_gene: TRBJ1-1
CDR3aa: CASRSGTGIRSDSEAFF

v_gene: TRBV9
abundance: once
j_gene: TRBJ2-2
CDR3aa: CASSVGAGRNTGELFF

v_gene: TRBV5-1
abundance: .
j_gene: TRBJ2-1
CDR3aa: CASSFRGYNEQFF

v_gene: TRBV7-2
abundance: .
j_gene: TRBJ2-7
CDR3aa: CASSLEAFFSYEQYF

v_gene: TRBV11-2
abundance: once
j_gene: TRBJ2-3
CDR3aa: CASRGLAGGSSTDTQYF

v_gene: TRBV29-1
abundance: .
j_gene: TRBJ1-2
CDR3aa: CSAGTGGAYGYTF

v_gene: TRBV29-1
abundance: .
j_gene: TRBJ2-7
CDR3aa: CSVKADSTYEQYF

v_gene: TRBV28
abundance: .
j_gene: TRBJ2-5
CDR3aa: CASSPGPRAQYF

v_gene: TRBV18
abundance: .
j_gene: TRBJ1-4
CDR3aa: CASSPPGQGLEKLFF

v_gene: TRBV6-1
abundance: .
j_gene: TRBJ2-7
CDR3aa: CASSDHAPLEQYF

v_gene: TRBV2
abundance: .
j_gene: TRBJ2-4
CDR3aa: CASSPLPAKNIQYF

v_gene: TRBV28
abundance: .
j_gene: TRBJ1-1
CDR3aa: CASSLRGPAEAFF

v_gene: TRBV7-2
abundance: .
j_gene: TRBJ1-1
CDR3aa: CASSLRLNTEAFF

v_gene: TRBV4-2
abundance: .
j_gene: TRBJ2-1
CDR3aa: CASSQDLVAGEQFF

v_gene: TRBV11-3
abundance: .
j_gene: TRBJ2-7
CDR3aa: CASAGAPTYEQYF

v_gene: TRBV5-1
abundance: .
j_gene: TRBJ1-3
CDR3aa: CASSERTGGGNTIYF

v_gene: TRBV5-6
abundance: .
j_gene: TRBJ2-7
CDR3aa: CASSLGAAAYEQYF

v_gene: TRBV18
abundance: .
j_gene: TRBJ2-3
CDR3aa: CASSPRGQGDSSGTSTDTQYF

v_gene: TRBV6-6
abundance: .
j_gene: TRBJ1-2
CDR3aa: CASSYSMDGGAGGYTF

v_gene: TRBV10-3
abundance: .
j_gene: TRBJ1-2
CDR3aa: CAITEGYGYTF

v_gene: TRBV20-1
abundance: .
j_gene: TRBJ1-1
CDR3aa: CSARINTEAFF

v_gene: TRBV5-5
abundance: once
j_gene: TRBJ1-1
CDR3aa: CASSLGYGANTEAFF

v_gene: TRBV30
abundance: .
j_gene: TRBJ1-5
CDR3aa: CAWSVGLGQPQHF

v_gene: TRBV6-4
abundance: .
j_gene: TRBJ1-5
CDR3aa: CASRTELGAFPGDQPQHF

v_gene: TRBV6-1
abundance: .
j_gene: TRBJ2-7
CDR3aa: CASNPDRVSYEQYF

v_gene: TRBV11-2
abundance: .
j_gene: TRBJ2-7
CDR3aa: CASSLDSSGRGLAYEQYF

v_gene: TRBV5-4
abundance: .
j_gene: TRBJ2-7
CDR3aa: CASSLGSGQGNEQYF

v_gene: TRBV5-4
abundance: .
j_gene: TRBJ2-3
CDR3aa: CASSSKSLDPDTQYF